This T cell receptor beta chain was sequenced during a study of T cells in Graves' hyperthyroidism and ophthalmopathy. Turning to the study itself: Prior to any treatment, at the point of initial diagnosis, peripheral blood was collected.

Trimming shortened V by 3 bases and J by 2 bases, and 13 bases separated the two germline ends. Germline CDR1 reads KGHSH; CDR2 reads LQKENI. The CDR3 sequence is 15 residues long. Amplification yielded TCR beta CDR3 regions, with RNA transcripts as the source. TCR CDR3 regions were first amplified by RT-PCR with HTBI primers. TCRdb used MiXCR to reprocess the multiplex PCR reads, holding one entry per CDR3 protein. The sample lists 200,000 to 300,000 distinct CDR3 sequences, roughly 15% occurring once. Patients with uncontrolled infections, other autoimmune diseases, pregnancy or lactation were excluded. Diagnostic decisions used clinical symptoms, serum thyroxine and TRAb, thyroid ultrasound and orbital computed tomography. This clonotype occurred a few times. The antigen remains undetermined. Study observations and caveats: Most thyroid-expanded clonotypes above 0.001 were also found in blood.

The sequence was collected from a woman under 30 with Graves' ophthalmopathy. The sequenced sample was blood. The chain employs TRBV18 and TRBJ1-2, with a possible D match to TRBD1 (6 bases). CDR3 in amino acids: CASSPRDINNYGYTF. The CDR3, as DNA: TGTGCCAGCTCACCCCGGGACATCAACAACTATGGCTACACCTTC.